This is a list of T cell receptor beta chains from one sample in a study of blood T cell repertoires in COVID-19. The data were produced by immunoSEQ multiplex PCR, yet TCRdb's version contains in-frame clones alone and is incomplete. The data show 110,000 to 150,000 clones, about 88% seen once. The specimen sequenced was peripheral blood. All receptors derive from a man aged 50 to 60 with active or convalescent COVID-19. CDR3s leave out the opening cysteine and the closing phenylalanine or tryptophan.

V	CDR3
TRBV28	ASSLRGAYEQY
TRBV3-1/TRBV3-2	ASSQDTGAYNEQF
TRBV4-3	ASSQAHGEGVKQF
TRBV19	ASSIEGVFSGRVRNEQF
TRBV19	ASSAPGGRAEAF
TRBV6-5	ASSYDRQETQY
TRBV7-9	ASSAGAGGNTIY
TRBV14	ASRDGQVGSPLH
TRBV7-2	ASSAGWSRNEQF
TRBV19	ASSIMSGGRSNQPQH
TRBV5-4	ASSFPGAPHEQY
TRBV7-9	ASSSGTSGRDKNIQY
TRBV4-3	ASSQGLAGETQY
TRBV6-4	ASRSQGLGRTEAF
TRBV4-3	ASSQDQEGNEAF
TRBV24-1	ATRGAENTEAF
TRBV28	ASSLSLAGELNEQF
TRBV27	ASSLLAGGFHQY
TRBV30	ASLSLQDYGYT
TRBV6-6	ASRWRASTYEQY
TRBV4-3	ASSPSAGTGVYSNQPQH
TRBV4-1	ASSQEGQRNTIY
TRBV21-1	ASSKGVILANYEQY
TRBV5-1	ASSSHLAGGNEQF
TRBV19	ASSMVAGGLGDTQY
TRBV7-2	ASSLGGGPYNEQF